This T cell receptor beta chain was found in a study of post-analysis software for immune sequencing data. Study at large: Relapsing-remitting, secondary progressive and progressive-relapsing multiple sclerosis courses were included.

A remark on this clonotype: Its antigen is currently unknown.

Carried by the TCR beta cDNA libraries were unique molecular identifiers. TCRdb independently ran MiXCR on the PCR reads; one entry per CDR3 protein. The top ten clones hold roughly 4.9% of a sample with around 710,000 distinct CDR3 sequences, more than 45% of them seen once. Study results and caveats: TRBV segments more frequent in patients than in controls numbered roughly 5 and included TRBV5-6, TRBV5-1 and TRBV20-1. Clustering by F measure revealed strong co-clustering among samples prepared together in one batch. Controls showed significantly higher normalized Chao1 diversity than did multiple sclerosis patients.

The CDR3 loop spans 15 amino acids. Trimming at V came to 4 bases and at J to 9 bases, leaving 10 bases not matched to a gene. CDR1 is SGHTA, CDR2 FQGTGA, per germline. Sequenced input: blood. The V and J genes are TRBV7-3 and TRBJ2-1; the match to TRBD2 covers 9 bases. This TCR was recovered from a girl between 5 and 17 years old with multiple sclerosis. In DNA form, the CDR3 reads TGTGCCAGCAGCTCCTTGGCGGGAGGGCCAGGTGAGCAGTTCTTC. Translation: CASSSLAGGPGEQFF. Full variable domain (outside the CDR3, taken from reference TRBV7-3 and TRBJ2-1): GAGVSQTPSNKVTEKGKYVELRCDPISGHTALYWYRQSLGQGPEFLIYFQGTGAADDSGLPNDRFFAVRPEGSVSTLKIQRTERGDSAVYLCASSSLAGGPGEQFFGPGTRLTVL.